The rows below give T cell receptor beta chains drawn from one sample of a study of T cells in Graves' hyperthyroidism and ophthalmopathy. TCRdb called the multiplex PCR reads again in MiXCR, with one record for every CDR3 protein. Here the sample spans 550,000 to 650,000 distinct CDR3 sequences, about 14% being singletons. Sequencing input: blood. These receptors originate from a woman in her twenties or thirties with Graves' hyperthyroidism that later progressed to Graves' ophthalmopathy. The CDR3 runs from the conserved cysteine through the conserved F or W. The D gene is left open where the match is weak. The listing skips clone size in some rows; elsewhere it reads once, few, many or a size class.

j_gene,abundance,d_gene,v_gene,CDR3aa,CDR3nt
TRBJ1-5,.,.,TRBV11-3,CASSLEPNYYSNQPQHF,TGTGCCAGCAGCCTAGAGCCCAATTATTATAGCAATCAGCCCCAGCATTTT
TRBJ2-2,many,.,TRBV19,CVSGPNTGELFF,TGTGTCTCCGGCCCGAACACCGGGGAGCTGTTTTTT
TRBJ2-3,.,TRBD1,TRBV24-1,CTTSGTTIGQGTQYF,TGTACCACCAGTGGTACTACCATCGGACAGGGAACGCAGTATTTT
TRBJ1-1,.,.,TRBV10-3,CAIAGNTEAFF,TGTGCCATCGCCGGGAACACTGAAGCTTTCTTT
TRBJ2-5,few,.,TRBV20-1,CSARQYQETQYF,TGCAGTGCTAGACAGTACCAAGAGACCCAGTACTTC
TRBJ2-4,.,TRBD2,TRBV20-1,CSAPMSGSVIGLAKNIQYF,TGCAGTGCCCCTATGAGCGGGAGCGTTATAGGATTAGCCAAAAACATTCAGTACTTC
TRBJ1-1,.,.,TRBV28,CASSQWGTPPMNTEAFF,TGTGCCAGCAGCCAGTGGGGCACCCCTCCAATGAACACTGAAGCTTTCTTT
TRBJ2-5,many,TRBD1,TRBV2,CASRSGQGYFGETQYF,TGTGCCAGCAGATCGGGACAGGGTTATTTCGGGGAGACCCAGTACTTC
TRBJ1-1,few,.,TRBV19,CASSHSGRAFF,TGTGCCAGTAGTCATTCAGGAAGAGCTTTCTTT
TRBJ2-7,many,TRBD1,TRBV20-1,CSASRGRDEQYF,TGCAGTGCTAGCAGGGGGCGGGACGAGCAGTACTTC
TRBJ2-1,.,TRBD2,TRBV9,CASSAPSGNNEQFF,TGTGCCAGCAGCGCCCCTAGCGGGAACAATGAGCAGTTCTTC
TRBJ2-3,many,TRBD1,TRBV6-1,CASSTGQGGLADTQYF,TGTGCCAGCAGCACGGGACAGGGGGGTTTGGCAGATACGCAGTATTTT
TRBJ2-1,.,.,TRBV3-1,CASSQGVIGGQFF,TGTGCCAGCAGCCAAGGTGTGATCGGCGGGCAGTTCTTC
TRBJ2-2,many,TRBD2,TRBV24-1,CAANTGGNTGELFF,TGTGCCGCCAACACGGGAGGTAACACCGGGGAGCTGTTTTTT
TRBJ2-2,few,TRBD2,TRBV14,CASSQGGVEGTNANTGELFF,TGTGCCAGCAGCCAAGGCGGCGTGGAGGGGACTAACGCGAACACCGGGGAGCTGTTTTTT
TRBJ1-3,.,.,TRBV19,CASSIPARDRDTIYF,TGTGCCAGTAGTATACCCGCCCGAGATAGGGACACCATATATTTT
TRBJ1-2,few,.,TRBV15,CATSRGLDYGYTF,TGTGCCACCAGCAGGGGTCTCGACTATGGCTACACCTTC
TRBJ2-7,many,.,TRBV5-1,CASSETGIRLYEQYF,TGCGCCAGCAGCGAAACAGGGATCCGTCTCTACGAGCAGTACTTC
TRBJ2-5,.,TRBD2,TRBV5-4,CASSFQREGWETQYF,TGTGCCAGCAGCTTCCAGCGGGAGGGCTGGGAGACCCAGTACTTC
TRBJ2-3,many,TRBD2,TRBV12-3/TRBV12-4,CASSFGRGTSGTSTDTQYF,TGTGCCAGCAGTTTTGGGCGCGGGACTAGCGGGACTAGCACAGATACGCAGTATTTT
TRBJ1-1,.,.,TRBV3-1,CASSKTMNTEAFF,TGTGCCAGCAGTAAGACTATGAACACTGAAGCTTTCTTT
TRBJ1-6,.,TRBD1,TRBV13,CASSLGDRSYSPLHF,TGTGCCAGCAGCTTGGGGGACAGGTCTTATTCACCCCTCCACTTT
TRBJ2-3,many,TRBD2,TRBV29-1,CSVMKLAGGGDTQYF,TGCAGCGTTATGAAACTAGCGGGAGGGGGGGATACGCAGTATTTT
TRBJ2-2,few,.,TRBV20-1,CSARDLGRGRTGELFF,TGCAGTGCTAGAGATTTAGGGAGGGGGCGTACCGGGGAGCTGTTTTTT
TRBJ1-5,.,.,TRBV24-1,CATSDSSEGGWNQPQHF,TGTGCCACCAGTGATTCGTCAGAGGGGGGGTGGAATCAGCCCCAGCATTTT
TRBJ2-1,.,.,TRBV29-1,CSVARGYEQFF,TGCAGCGTTGCCAGGGGCTACGAGCAGTTCTTC
TRBJ2-7,few,.,TRBV4-1,CASSQFMGAPYEQYF,TGCGCCAGCAGCCAGTTCATGGGGGCACCCTACGAGCAGTACTTC
TRBJ2-7,many,.,TRBV6-1,CASTQGGSYEQYF,TGTGCCAGCACGCAGGGTGGCTCCTACGAGCAGTACTTC
TRBJ1-4,many,TRBD1,TRBV5-5,CASSRTGAGGEKLFF,TGTGCCAGCAGCAGAACAGGGGCAGGAGGTGAAAAACTGTTTTTT
TRBJ2-7,.,TRBD1,TRBV7-7,CASSLYEGAEQYF,TGTGCTAGCAGCTTGTACGAGGGGGCCGAGCAGTACTTC
TRBJ1-3,few,.,TRBV13,CASSPAWDPMSGNTIYF,TGTGCCAGCAGCCCAGCCTGGGACCCCATGTCTGGAAACACCATATATTTT
TRBJ1-4,.,TRBD1,TRBV30,CAWKYPPGGQAGEKLFF,TGTGCCTGGAAATATCCCCCGGGGGGACAGGCAGGAGAAAAACTGTTTTTT
TRBJ1-5,many,.,TRBV28,CASSLRGLNNQPQHF,TGTGCCAGCAGTTTACGGGGCCTCAACAATCAGCCCCAGCATTTT
TRBJ2-1,many,TRBD2,TRBV11-2,CASSLAWAGGSDEQFF,TGTGCCAGCAGCTTAGCTTGGGCGGGAGGAAGCGATGAGCAGTTCTTC
TRBJ1-5,many,TRBD1,TRBV27,CASSYRGSNQPQHF,TGTGCCAGCAGTTACAGGGGTAGCAATCAGCCCCAGCATTTT
TRBJ2-1,many,TRBD2,TRBV2,CASSANSGAYNEQFF,TGTGCCAGCAGTGCGAATAGCGGGGCCTACAATGAGCAGTTCTTC
TRBJ2-2,few,.,TRBV6-1,CASSAGSNTGELFF,TGTGCCAGCAGTGCGGGGTCCAACACCGGGGAGCTGTTTTTT
TRBJ1-2,many,.,TRBV24-1,CATSEDYRRGYTF,TGTGCCACCAGTGAAGACTACCGGCGGGGCTACACCTTC
TRBJ2-7,.,TRBD2,TRBV30,CAWMQREEWSYEQYF,TGTGCCTGGATGCAGCGGGAGGAGTGGTCCTACGAGCAGTACTTC
TRBJ1-6,few,.,TRBV6-1,CATSRGTNSPLHF,TGTGCCACCTCCCGTGGCACCAATTCACCCCTCCACTTT